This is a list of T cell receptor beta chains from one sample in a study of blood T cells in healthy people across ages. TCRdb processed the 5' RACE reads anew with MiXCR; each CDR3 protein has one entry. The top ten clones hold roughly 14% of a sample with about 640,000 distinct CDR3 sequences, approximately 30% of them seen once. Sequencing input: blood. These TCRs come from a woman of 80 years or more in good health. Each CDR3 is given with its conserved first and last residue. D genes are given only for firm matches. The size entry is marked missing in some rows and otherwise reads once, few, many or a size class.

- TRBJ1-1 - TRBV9 TGTGCCAGCAGCGCCAGGGGTCGGGCCACTGAAGCTTTCTTT CASSARGRATEAFF
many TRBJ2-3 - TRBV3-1 TGTGCCAGCAGCCCCAACCCCATGAGCACAGATACGCAGTATTTT CASSPNPMSTDTQYF
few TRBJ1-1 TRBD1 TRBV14 TGTGCCAGCAGCCAAGGGACAGGGTTGGCTGAAGCTTTCTTT CASSQGTGLAEAFF
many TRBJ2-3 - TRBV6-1 TGTGCCAGCAGGCAGGGGATAACAGATACGCAGTATTTT CASRQGITDTQYF
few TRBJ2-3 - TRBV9 TGTGCCAGCAGTCCGAAGGTGGATACGCAGTATTTT CASSPKVDTQYF
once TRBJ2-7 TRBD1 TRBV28 TGTGCCAGCAGTTCCGTCTGGGCAGGGGGCCTTTGGTACGAGCAGTACTTC CASSSVWAGGLWYEQYF
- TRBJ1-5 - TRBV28 TGTGCCAGCAGTTTTTTCGGCAAAGATCAGCCCCAGCATTTT CASSFFGKDQPQHF
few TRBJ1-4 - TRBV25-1 TGTGCCAGCAGTAAAGAAAAACTGTTTTTT CASSKEKLFF
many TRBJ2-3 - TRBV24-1 TGTGCCACCAGTGAAGGGACCAGCACAGATACGCAGTATTTT CATSEGTSTDTQYF
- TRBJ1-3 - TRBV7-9 TGTGCCAGCAGACAATCAAACTCTGGAAACACCATATATTTT CASRQSNSGNTIYF
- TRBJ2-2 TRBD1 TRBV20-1 TGCAGTGCTAGAGATAGGGGTCGGGACAGGGCCACCGGGGAGCTGTTTTTT CSARDRGRDRATGELFF
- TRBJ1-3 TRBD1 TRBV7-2 TGTGCCAGCGGCGAGACAGGGGCCTCTGGAAACACCATATATTTT CASGETGASGNTIYF
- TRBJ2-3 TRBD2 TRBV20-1 TGCAGTGCTAGACGCCCGGGAGGGGGGGATACGCAGTATTTT CSARRPGGGDTQYF
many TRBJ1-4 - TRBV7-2 TGTGCCAGCAGCCGTAATAATGAAAAACTGTTTTTT CASSRNNEKLFF
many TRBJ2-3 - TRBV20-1 TGCAGTGCTAGCGCTAGCGTCGGATCATGGGATACGCAGTATTTT CSASASVGSWDTQYF
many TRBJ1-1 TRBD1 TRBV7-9 TGTGCCAGCAGCCCTGGCGGGACAGGGGGCCTTAACACTGAAGCTTTCTTT CASSPGGTGGLNTEAFF
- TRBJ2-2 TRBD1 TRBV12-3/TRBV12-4 TGTGCCAGCACCAAAGGGACAGGGGACACCGGGGAGCTGTTTTTT CASTKGTGDTGELFF
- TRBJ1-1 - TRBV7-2 TGTACCAGCAGCTCTAGGGGACGGGGTGAAGCTTTCTTT CTSSSRGRGEAFF
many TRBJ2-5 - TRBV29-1 TGCAGCGTTGATGGCAGGTTGGCAGAGACCCAGTACTTC CSVDGRLAETQYF
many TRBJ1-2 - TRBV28 TGTGCCAGCAGAGTGGGGGGGCAAGACTATGGCTACACCTTC CASRVGGQDYGYTF
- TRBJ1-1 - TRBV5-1 TGCGCCAGCAGCTTGGGCGCAGGAGTGAACACTGAAGCTTTCTTT CASSLGAGVNTEAFF
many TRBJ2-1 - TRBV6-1 TGTGCCAGCAGTGCCCCCGAGGGGGAGGTGAGGGTGCAGTTCTTC CASSAPEGEVRVQFF
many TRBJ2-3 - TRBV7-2 TGTGCCAGCAGCATACAGGCTCCAGATACGCAGTATTTT CASSIQAPDTQYF
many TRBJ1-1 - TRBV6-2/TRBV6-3 TGTGCCAGCAGTTACCGGCGGGGACGCACTGAAGCTTTCTTT CASSYRRGRTEAFF
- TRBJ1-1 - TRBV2 TGTGCCAGCAAAACCAACACTGAAGCTTTCTTT CASKTNTEAFF
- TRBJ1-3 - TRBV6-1 TGTGCCAGCAGTCCCCGGGGGGGGACTGGAAACACCATATATTTT CASSPRGGTGNTIYF